This is a list of T cell receptor beta chains from one sample in a study of T cell responses to AZD1222 COVID-19 vaccine. TCRdb's copy holds only in-frame clones and misses some; the assay was immunoSEQ multiplex PCR. The sample consists of about 140,000 clones, around 89% of them appearing once. This sample comprised peripheral blood, obtained on day 0 of AZD1222 vaccination. The source is an adult in good health. Each CDR3 is given with its conserved first and last residue. Fields, in order: CDR3 DNA, CDR3 protein, V gene, D gene, J gene, clone size, CDR3 length. D genes are given only for firm matches. For some rows the clone size is stated as once, few or many, or as a class when expanded; others skip it.

TGTGCCACCAGTGCCGGGACTAGCAGGCATGAGCAGTTCTTC CATSAGTSRHEQFF TRBV24-1 TRBD2 TRBJ2-1 . 14
TGCGCCAGCAGCTTGGTGGCGGGGACCTATGGCTACACCTTC CASSLVAGTYGYTF TRBV5-1 . TRBJ1-2 once 14
TGTGCCAGCAGCTTAGGGGGGACAGCGAACACTGAAGCTTTCTTT CASSLGGTANTEAFF TRBV7-9 TRBD1 TRBJ1-1 . 15
TGTGCCAGCAGTTACTGGGTGACAGGGCCCGGGGAGCTGTTTTTT CASSYWVTGPGELFF TRBV6-5 TRBD1 TRBJ2-2 . 15
TGTGCCAGCAGCTTTTCGGGCCGATACGAGCAGTACTTC CASSFSGRYEQYF TRBV5-5 . TRBJ2-7 . 13
TGTGCCAGCAGCTTAGCCGGGACAGGGCGAGGCTATGGCTACACCTTC CASSLAGTGRGYGYTF TRBV11-2 TRBD1 TRBJ1-2 . 16
TGTGCCAGCAGCCACACTAGCGGGGGGTTCTCCTACGAGCAGTACTTC CASSHTSGGFSYEQYF TRBV3-1/TRBV3-2 TRBD2 TRBJ2-7 . 16
TGCGCCAGCAGCTCCACACAGGTCAGCTCCTACGAGCAGTACTTC CASSSTQVSSYEQYF TRBV5-1 . TRBJ2-7 . 15
TGTGCCAGCAGCTTAGATCCTCCGGGTAAGGGGCGGAACACTGAAGCTTTCTTT CASSLDPPGKGRNTEAFF TRBV11-2 . TRBJ1-1 . 18
TGTGCCAGCAGCTTGGTCACAGCCCTCTACGAGCAGTACTTC CASSLVTALYEQYF TRBV5-5 . TRBJ2-7 . 14
TGTGCCAGCAGCCTGGGGACTAGCGGGAGACGTGGGGCCAACGTCCTGACTTTC CASSLGTSGRRGANVLTF TRBV5-4 TRBD2 TRBJ2-6 . 18
TGTGCCAGCCTATCCGGGACAGTCTACAATGAGCAGTTCTTC CASLSGTVYNEQFF TRBV7-9 TRBD1 TRBJ2-1 once 14
TGTGCCAGTAGTATCAGGGGCACCGGGGAGCTGTTTTTT CASSIRGTGELFF TRBV19 . TRBJ2-2 . 13
TGCGCCAGCAGCCAAGGGGAGATCTATAATTCACCCCTCCACTTT CASSQGEIYNSPLHF TRBV4-1 . TRBJ1-6 . 15
TGTGCCAGCGGAGAGGTGGGGAACACCATATATTTT CASGEVGNTIYF TRBV9 . TRBJ1-3 . 12
TGTGCCAGCAGAGCCTTCCTAGCGGGATTGGGCGGGGAGCTGTTTTTT CASRAFLAGLGGELFF TRBV27 TRBD2 TRBJ2-2 few 16
TGCGCCAGCAGTGGCCACGGACTAGCCGCGAACACCGGGGAGCTGTTTTTT CASSGHGLAANTGELFF TRBV10-1 TRBD2 TRBJ2-2 . 17
TGTGCCAGCAGCCATACAGGGGACTCACCCCTCCACTTT CASSHTGDSPLHF TRBV14 TRBD1 TRBJ1-6 . 13